This T cell receptor beta chain was recorded in a study of siplizumab effects on memory and regulatory T cells. A remark on this clone: Its target is not known.

The repertoire was sequenced with immunoSEQ multiplex PCR; TCRdb's copy has only in-frame clones and lacks some. The sample lists about 57,000 clones, approximately 82% occurring once. Findings and limits, study-wide: The authors could not assign a naive or memory phenotype to roughly 75-97% of proliferating CD4+ or CD8+ clones. Suppressive function of proliferating Tregs from siplizumab cultures was not confirmed.

Trimming took off 2 bases at V and 4 bases at J, with 1 base between the two ends. Germline CDR1 reads SEHNR; CDR2 reads FQNEAQ (reference sequence). The CDR3 totals 11 residues. Sequencing was done on a sample of memory CD4+ T cells sorted from blood. The sequence was obtained from a human donor in good health. The V and J genes are TRBV7-9 and TRBJ2-3; the D is unclear. The CDR3 DNA sequence: TGTGCCAGCAGCTTATCAGATACGCAGTATTTT. Translated, it gives CASSLSDTQYF.